This paragraph reports one T cell receptor (beta chain). Its antigen is not known. One junction end disagrees with the germline gene, perhaps due to a read error. This sample also contains other DNA sequences that code for the same CDR3. The data stem from a study of beta chain features in type 1 diabetes. Regarding the study as a whole: Moderate but significant shortening of TCRB CDR3s was recorded in all four CD4+ subsets from Type 1 diabetes patients.

Expressed TCRB transcripts were sequenced after all isolated RNA was converted to cDNA. Sequencing was performed with immunoSEQ multiplex PCR; in TCRdb, only in-frame clones are kept and a portion is missing. The sample includes over 600,000 clones, 9.5% to 15% of them seen just once. Per germline, CDR1 SGHTA and CDR2 FQGNSA. The CDR3 runs 14 residues. V gene TRBV7-2 combines with J gene TRBJ2-5; D tentatively fits TRBD1 or TRBD2 (5 bases each). The source is a man younger than 40 with type 1 diabetes. Material for sequencing was naive CD4+ T cells from blood. As DNA, the CDR3 is TGTGCGAGCACCTTGGGGGTCGTGTCGGAGACCCAGTACTTC. This gives the protein CASTLGVVSETQYF.